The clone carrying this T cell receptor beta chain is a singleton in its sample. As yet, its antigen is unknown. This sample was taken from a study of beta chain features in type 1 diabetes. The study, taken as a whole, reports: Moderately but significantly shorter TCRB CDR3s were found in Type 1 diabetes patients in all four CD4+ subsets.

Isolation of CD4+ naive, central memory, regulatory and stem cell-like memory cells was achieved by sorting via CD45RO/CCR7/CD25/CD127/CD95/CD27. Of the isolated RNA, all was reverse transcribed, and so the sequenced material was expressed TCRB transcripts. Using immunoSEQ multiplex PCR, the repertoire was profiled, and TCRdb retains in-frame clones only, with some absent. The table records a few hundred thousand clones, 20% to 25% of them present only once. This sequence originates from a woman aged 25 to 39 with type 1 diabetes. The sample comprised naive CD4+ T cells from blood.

In DNA form, the CDR3 reads TGTGCCAGCAGTGAATTGGGCCAGGGAGGGAATCAGCCCCAGCATTTT. The encoded protein is CASSELGQGGNQPQHF. The chain joins TRBV2 to TRBJ1-5; maybe TRBD1 (5 bases). The length of the CDR3 is 16 residues. Germline V gene lookup returns CDR1 SNHLY and CDR2 FYNNEI. V was shortened by 2 bases and J by 4 bases, with 15 bases between the two germline ends.